One and the same sample provided the 3 T cell receptor beta chains below, sequenced in a study of shared clonotypes between healthy human individuals. Sequencing used immunoSEQ multiplex PCR; TCRdb keeps in-frame clones, though not all of them. The sample records about 1.5 million clones, approximately 98% being singletons. Sequenced input: naive CD4+ T cells sorted from blood. Subset described: CD45RA+ positively selected. Every receptor here comes from a man aged 25-45 years in good health.

The J gene is TRBJ2-3, the V gene TRBV6-6; D tentatively fits TRBD1 or TRBD2 (5 bases each). This CDR3 has 15 amino acids. V gave up 5 bases and J gave up 3 bases, with 15 bases separating them. Germline V CDR1 and CDR2: MNHNY, SVGAGI (reference sequence). CDR3 amino acids: CASSTLPGGTDTQYF. CDR3 DNA: TGTGCCAGCAGTACACTACCTGGGGGAACAGATACGCAGTATTTT.

The chain's CDR3 is CASSEKRVAGGQETQYF. In nucleotides, the CDR3 is TGTGCCAGCAGTGAAAAGAGAGTAGCGGGAGGGCAAGAGACCCAGTACTTC. The chain combines TRBV2 with TRBJ2-5; 11 nucleotides align to TRBD2. The germline V gene encodes CDR1 SNHLY and CDR2 FYNNEI. The CDR3 runs to 17 residues. The J segment lost 2 bases and the V segment lost 2 bases, leaving 7 bases of the junction unmatched.

A single count supports this clone. The rearrangement uses TRBV6-5 and TRBJ2-1; 8 bases match TRBD2. Germline trimming cut 8 bases from V and 6 bases from J; bases unmatched to any gene: 9. In germline, CDR1 is MNHEY, CDR2 SVGAGI. The CDR3 sequence is 14 residues long. The CDR3 DNA reads as TGTGCCAGCCAAAGCGGGAGTATGTCCAATGAGCAGTTCTTC. Translated, it gives CASQSGSMSNEQFF.